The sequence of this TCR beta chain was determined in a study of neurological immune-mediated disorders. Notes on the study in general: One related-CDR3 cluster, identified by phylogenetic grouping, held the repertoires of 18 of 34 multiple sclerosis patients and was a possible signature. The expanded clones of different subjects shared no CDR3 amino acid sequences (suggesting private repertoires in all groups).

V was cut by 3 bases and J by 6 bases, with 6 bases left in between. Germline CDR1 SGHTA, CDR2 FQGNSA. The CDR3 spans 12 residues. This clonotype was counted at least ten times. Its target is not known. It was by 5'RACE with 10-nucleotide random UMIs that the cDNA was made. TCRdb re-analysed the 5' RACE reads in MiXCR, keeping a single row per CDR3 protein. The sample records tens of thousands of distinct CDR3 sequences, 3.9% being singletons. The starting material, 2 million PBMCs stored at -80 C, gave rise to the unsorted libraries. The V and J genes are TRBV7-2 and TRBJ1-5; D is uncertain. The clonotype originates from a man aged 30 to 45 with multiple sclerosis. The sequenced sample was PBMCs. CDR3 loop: CASSFGFQPQHF. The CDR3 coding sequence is TGTGCCAGCAGCTTTGGGTTTCAGCCCCAGCATTTT.